These T cell receptor beta chains were read from a single sample in a study of T cells in Graves' hyperthyroidism and ophthalmopathy. TCRdb redid the calling of the multiplex PCR reads with MiXCR, one entry per CDR3 protein. This sample has about 740,000 distinct CDR3 sequences; 12% to 15% occur once, and the top ten carry 9.5% to 13%. Sample: blood. The receptors shown here come from a woman between 18 and 30 years old with Graves' hyperthyroidism. Each CDR3 is given with its conserved first and last residue. Fields, in order: V gene, J gene, D gene, clone size, CDR3 protein, CDR3 DNA. The D gene is left open where the match is weak. A row's size may be missing; if present it is once, few, many or a size class.

v_call: TRBV24-1
j_call: TRBJ2-5
d_call: TRBD1
clone_size: .
cdr3_aa: CATGISGTGSLQETQYF
cdr3_nt: TGTGCCACCGGGATTTCCGGGACAGGGTCCCTCCAAGAGACCCAGTACTTC

v_call: TRBV7-2
j_call: TRBJ2-1
d_call: TRBD2
clone_size: many
cdr3_aa: CASSLALLGLAGLNEQFF
cdr3_nt: TGTGCCAGCAGCTTAGCGCTACTAGGGCTAGCGGGGTTAAATGAGCAGTTCTTC

v_call: TRBV15
j_call: TRBJ2-5
d_call: TRBD1
clone_size: many
cdr3_aa: CATSRGDRGRETQYF
cdr3_nt: TGTGCCACCAGCAGGGGGGACAGGGGGCGAGAGACCCAGTACTTC

v_call: TRBV5-6
j_call: TRBJ1-2
d_call: TRBD1
clone_size: few
cdr3_aa: CASSSRDRGLANYGYTF
cdr3_nt: TGTGCCAGCAGCTCCCGGGACAGGGGTTTGGCTAACTATGGCTACACCTTC

v_call: TRBV6-2/TRBV6-3
j_call: TRBJ2-7
d_call: .
clone_size: few
cdr3_aa: CASRRGASYEQYF
cdr3_nt: TGTGCCAGCCGACGAGGGGCCTCCTACGAGCAGTACTTC

v_call: TRBV4-1
j_call: TRBJ2-7
d_call: TRBD1
clone_size: .
cdr3_aa: CASSQTTLTGAYEQYF
cdr3_nt: TGCGCCAGCAGCCAAACTACCCTGACAGGGGCCTACGAGCAGTACTTC

v_call: TRBV20-1
j_call: TRBJ2-7
d_call: TRBD2
clone_size: few
cdr3_aa: CSAPTSGGHREQYF
cdr3_nt: TGCAGTGCCCCGACTAGCGGGGGCCACAGGGAGCAGTACTTC

v_call: TRBV5-1
j_call: TRBJ2-4
d_call: TRBD2
clone_size: many
cdr3_aa: CASSQPGLGRNIQYF
cdr3_nt: TGCGCCAGCAGCCAGCCCGGACTAGGGCGAAACATTCAGTACTTC

v_call: TRBV9
j_call: TRBJ2-3
d_call: .
clone_size: .
cdr3_aa: CASSVRISTDTQYF
cdr3_nt: TGTGCCAGCAGCGTCAGGATTTCCACAGATACGCAGTATTTT

v_call: TRBV12-3/TRBV12-4
j_call: TRBJ2-1
d_call: .
clone_size: .
cdr3_aa: CASSYPRGTYNEQFF
cdr3_nt: TGTGCCAGCAGTTACCCCCGGGGCACCTACAATGAGCAGTTCTTC

v_call: TRBV6-2/TRBV6-3
j_call: TRBJ1-3
d_call: .
clone_size: few
cdr3_aa: CASSYSIPGTGNTIYF
cdr3_nt: TGTGCCAGCAGTTACTCGATTCCGGGGACTGGAAACACCATATATTTT

v_call: TRBV30
j_call: TRBJ2-5
d_call: .
clone_size: many
cdr3_aa: CAWRYRTVRETQYF
cdr3_nt: TGTGCCTGGAGATATCGGACAGTTCGGGAGACCCAGTACTTC

v_call: TRBV18
j_call: TRBJ2-7
d_call: .
clone_size: .
cdr3_aa: CASSLARTGLPYEQYF
cdr3_nt: TGTGCCAGCTCACTTGCTAGAACAGGGCTCCCCTACGAGCAGTACTTC

v_call: TRBV6-1
j_call: TRBJ2-3
d_call: TRBD2
clone_size: few
cdr3_aa: CASSAILAGATDTQYF
cdr3_nt: TGTGCCAGCAGTGCAATACTAGCGGGAGCCACAGATACGCAGTATTTT

v_call: TRBV28
j_call: TRBJ2-1
d_call: TRBD2
clone_size: many
cdr3_aa: CASSFLAGDVYNEQFF
cdr3_nt: TGTGCCAGCAGTTTCCTAGCGGGAGACGTCTACAATGAGCAGTTCTTC

v_call: TRBV12-3/TRBV12-4
j_call: TRBJ1-4
d_call: TRBD1
clone_size: .
cdr3_aa: CASRSTGDEKLFF
cdr3_nt: TGTGCCAGCAGATCGACAGGGGATGAAAAACTGTTTTTT

v_call: TRBV10-3
j_call: TRBJ2-7
d_call: .
clone_size: many
cdr3_aa: CAISGDTYEQYF
cdr3_nt: TGTGCCATCAGTGGGGATACCTACGAGCAGTACTTC

v_call: TRBV7-3
j_call: TRBJ2-1
d_call: .
clone_size: few
cdr3_aa: CASSLRQGRHEQFF
cdr3_nt: TGTGCCAGCAGCTTAAGACAAGGGCGGCATGAGCAGTTCTTC

v_call: TRBV6-1
j_call: TRBJ2-2
d_call: .
clone_size: .
cdr3_aa: CASKQNTGELFF
cdr3_nt: TGTGCCAGCAAGCAGAACACCGGGGAGCTGTTTTTT

v_call: TRBV20-1
j_call: TRBJ2-7
d_call: TRBD2
clone_size: many
cdr3_aa: CSARATGLAAYEQYF
cdr3_nt: TGCAGTGCTAGAGCGACGGGACTAGCGGCCTACGAGCAGTACTTC

v_call: TRBV7-2
j_call: TRBJ1-2
d_call: .
clone_size: .
cdr3_aa: CASSLERSVRGYYGYTF
cdr3_nt: TGTGCCAGCAGCTTAGAACGCTCGGTCCGGGGATACTATGGCTACACCTTC

v_call: TRBV5-1
j_call: TRBJ2-5
d_call: TRBD2
clone_size: few
cdr3_aa: CASSLLRSGRAEETQYF
cdr3_nt: TGCGCCAGCAGCTTGCTCCGGAGCGGGAGGGCCGAAGAGACCCAGTACTTC